Reported below is one T cell receptor beta chain. Authors' methods: From reference gene primer amplification, estimates of nucleated cell counts were derived. TCRdb's copy holds only in-frame clones and misses some; the assay was immunoSEQ multiplex PCR. The V and J calls and the clone size are those of that table, but D and trimming were determined from the DNA. The sample yields tens of thousands of clones, about 90% seen once. The sample originates from a study of blood T cell repertoires in COVID-19. For the study at large: Researchers got acute and convalescent COVID-19 samples from the United States, Italy and Spain. PBMCs, B-cell-depleted T cells, or T cells provided the cDNA or gDNA that made up the material.

V was pared by 0 bases and J by 7 bases, with 4 bases between. CDR1 and CDR2 (germline): SGHNT, YENEEA. CDR3 length: 13 amino acids. The chain couples TRBV11-3 to TRBJ1-6; D unresolved. The receptor was isolated from a human donor with active COVID-19. The donor label of this sample is uncertain. Sequencing input: peripheral blood. The CDR3 spells CASSLDQNSPLHF. CDR3 in DNA: TGTGCCAGCAGCTTAGATCAGAATTCACCCCTCCACTTT. The full variable domain, in which reference TRBV11-3 and TRBJ1-6 provide the parts outside the CDR3, is EAGVVQSPRYKIIEKKQPVAFWCNPISGHNTLYWYLQNLGQGPELLIRYENEEAVDDSQLPKDRFSAERLKGVDSTLKIQPAELGDSAVYLCASSLDQNSPLHFGNGTRLTVT.